This T cell receptor (beta chain) was identified in a study of T-cell reconstitution after alpha-beta-depleted transplantation in children. The CDR3 consists of 17 residues. CDR1 is SGHRS, CDR2 YFSETQ, per germline. Trimming removed 0 bases from V and 1 base from J; junction bases left unmatched: 9. The TCRbeta library was prepared with unique molecular identifiers. TCRdb reprocessed the PCR reads via MiXCR and lists one record per CDR3 protein. The table has approximately 400,000 distinct CDR3 sequences, around 15% seen once; the top ten hold just under 30%. J is TRBJ2-7 and V is TRBV5-1, with 8 nucleotides matching TRBD1. The TCR comes from a boy less than two years old who had a stem cell transplant for Wiskott-Aldrich syndrome, so the T cells may come from the graft donor. Sequences were derived from PBMCs, mostly from graft donor cells, sampled 360 days after TCRalphabeta/CD19-depleted stem cell transplant. DNA for the CDR3: TGCGCCAGCAGCTTGGTATCGGGACAGGTACGGTCCTACGAGCAGTACTTC. This codes for CASSLVSGQVRSYEQYF. Complete variable domain (other parts from reference TRBV5-1 and TRBJ2-7): KAGVTQTPRYLIKTRGQQVTLSCSPISGHRSVSWYQQTPGQGLQFLFEYFSETQRNKGNFPGRFSGRQFSNSRSEMNVSTLELGDSALYLCASSLVSGQVRSYEQYFGPGTRLTVT.